The 15 T cell receptor beta chains below were found in one sample sequenced in a study of shared clonotypes between healthy human individuals. Data came from immunoSEQ multiplex PCR; TCRdb stores just in-frame clones and leaves some out. Of 2 million to 3 million clones in the sample, approximately 93% were seen once. The material sequenced was naive CD4+ T cells from PBMCs. Subset reported: CD45RA+ positively selected. These receptors were obtained from a man between 18 and 29 years old in good health. Some clones in this sample may be carry-over from other donors' samples.

This chain links TRBV7-3 with TRBJ1-2; D is possibly TRBD1 (5 bases). CDR3 length: 14 residues. V dropped 2 bases and J dropped 7 bases, with 14 bases sitting between them. Germline-derived CDR1 and CDR2 are SGHTA and FQGTGA. CDR3 in amino acids: CASSLSPRGTGYTF. In nucleotides, the CDR3 is TGTGCCAGCAGCTTATCCCCGCGGGGGACTGGCTACACCTTC.

The gene calls are TRBV2 and TRBJ2-7; D might be TRBD1 (6 bases). Germline CDR1 SNHLY, CDR2 FYNNEI. This CDR3 comprises 13 residues. V lost 8 bases and J 1 base, leaving 12 bases between the germline ends. CDR3 sequence (DNA): TGTGCCAGCTTAACAGGGTGGTCCTACGAGCAGTACTTC. Protein sequence: CASLTGWSYEQYF.

The chain carries TRBV2 and TRBJ2-7; possibly TRBD1 for D (7 bases). Germline CDR1 reads SNHLY; CDR2 reads FYNNEI. V dropped 2 bases and J dropped 7 bases, with 15 bases sitting between them. CDR3 length equals 14 residues. CDR3: CASSEIFQGGEQYF. Written as DNA, the CDR3 is TGTGCCAGCAGTGAAATTTTCCAGGGGGGAGAGCAGTACTTC. Filled out from reference TRBV2 and TRBJ2-7, the complete variable domain reads EPEVTQTPSHQVTQMGQEVILRCVPISNHLYFYWYRQILGQKVEFLVSFYNNEISEKSEIFDDQFSVERPDGSNFTLKIRSTKLEDSAMYFCASSEIFQGGEQYFGPGTRLTVT.

The CDR3 DNA is TGTGCCAGCAGCCATCCTAGGGGCTACACCTTC. It is translated as CASSHPRGYTF. The J gene is TRBJ1-2, the V gene TRBV7-9; no clear D gene. This CDR3 is built from 11 residues. CDR1 is SEHNR and CDR2 is FQNEAQ in the germline V gene (reference sequence). Trimming shortened V by 5 bases and J by 8 bases, and 9 bases separated the two germline ends.

The chain uses TRBV7-2 and TRBJ2-3, with D possibly matching TRBD2 (6 bases). Germline V gene lookup returns CDR1 SGHTA and CDR2 FQGNSA. Trimming stripped 1 base from V and 8 bases from J, with 19 bases between. The CDR3 contains 16 residues. As DNA, the CDR3 is TGTGCCAGCAGCTTAGTAGGCAGGGACTCTTCCTCTACGCAGTATTTT. Protein sequence: CASSLVGRDSSSTQYF.

In its sample, this clone was seen once. The CDR3 is CATSTGLFTDTQYF. CDR3 DNA sequence: TGTGCCACCAGCACAGGGCTTTTCACAGATACGCAGTATTTT. The V call is TRBV15, the J call TRBJ2-3; D may be TRBD1 (5 bases). The germline V gene has CDR1 LNHNV and CDR2 YYDKDF (reference sequence). The CDR3 consists of 14 residues. Trimming took 4 bases from V and 2 from J, leaving 10 bases between them.

J is TRBJ2-1 and V is TRBV5-1, with TRBD2 matching 7 bases. Looked up from germline, CDR1 is SGHRS and CDR2 is YFSETQ. The junction had 4 bases not matched to a gene; V was cut back by 0 bases and J by 4 bases. The CDR3 has 15 amino acids. CDR3 sequence reads: CASSLVLAQYNEQFF. CDR3 DNA sequence: TGCGCCAGCAGCTTGGTACTAGCGCAGTACAATGAGCAGTTCTTC.

This chain joins TRBV11-3 and TRBJ2-7; no definite D call. Germline CDR1 reads SGHNT; CDR2 reads YENEEA. The CDR3 sequence is 12 residues long. Trimming took off 3 bases at V and 6 bases at J, with 9 bases between the two ends. The CDR3 bases are TGTGCCAGCAGCTTCGGAAGCACCGAGCAGTACTTC. Translation: CASSFGSTEQYF.

This chain connects TRBV5-4 to TRBJ2-5; unclear D gene. V lost 1 base to trimming and J lost 0 bases, with 13 bases between them. This CDR3 spans 16 amino acids. Germline CDR1 is SGHNT and CDR2 is YYREEE (reference sequence). The CDR3 sequence is CASSLSVGGYQETQYF. For the CDR3, the DNA is TGTGCCAGCAGCTTGTCCGTCGGTGGGTACCAAGAGACCCAGTACTTC.

The chain couples TRBV7-6 to TRBJ2-2; 7 bases map to TRBD2. The germline gives CDR1 SGHVS, CDR2 FNYEAQ. J lost 7 bases, V lost 5 bases, and 4 bases had no gene match. The CDR3 length is 13 residues. The chain's CDR3 is CASSIASGGELFF. The CDR3 DNA reads as TGTGCCAGCAGCATTGCTAGCGGCGGGGAGCTGTTTTTT.

V is TRBV30 and J is TRBJ1-4, with a tentative D call TRBD1 (6 bases). The CDR3 consists of 12 residues. The germline V gene has CDR1 GTSNPN and CDR2 SVGIG (reference sequence). V was clipped by 8 bases and J by 10 bases, with 17 bases between them. The CDR3: CAGGAQVPKLFF. The CDR3 DNA is TGTGCCGGGGGGGCTCAGGTACCAAAACTGTTTTTT.

CDR3 DNA sequence: TGCGCCAGCAGCCGAGGGGCAGGGGGCAACACTGAAGCTTTCTTT. Translated, it gives CASSRGAGGNTEAFF. The rearrangement joins TRBV4-1 to TRBJ1-1, with 8 bases identical to TRBD1. CDR3 length: 15 residues. Germline V gives CDR1 MGHRA, CDR2 YSYEKL. The V and J ends lost 4 bases and 2 bases, in that order; junction bases with no gene match: 6.

Of note for this clone: One end of the junction varies from germline; a read error may be responsible. The rearrangement uses TRBV10-2 and TRBJ2-7; D not resolved. The V gene's germline CDR1 is WSHSY and CDR2 SAAADI. The CDR3 extends over 14 amino acids. CDR3 residues: CASSESKSSYKQYF. The CDR3 region has the DNA TGCGCCAGCAGTGAGTCGAAGTCCTCCTACAAGCAGTACTTC.

The chain links TRBV19 to TRBJ1-1, with D tentatively TRBD1 (6 bases). Trimming took 3 bases from V and 0 from J, leaving 8 bases between them. Germline V gene sequence: CDR1 LNHDA, CDR2 SQIVND (reference sequence). The CDR3 runs to 14 residues. CDR3 coding DNA: TGTGCCAGTAGTATGAGGGGGGTGAACACTGAAGCTTTCTTT. Its protein is CASSMRGVNTEAFF.

This clone was found a few times. The chain links TRBV5-1 to TRBJ1-1, with D uncertain. This CDR3 is 13 amino acids long. The germline V and J ends were trimmed by 8 bases and 1 base, with 12 bases remaining between them. Germline V CDR1 and CDR2: SGHRS, YFSETQ. The CDR3, as DNA: TGCGCCAGTAGACCGACACCGAACACTGAAGCTTTCTTT. Translation: CASRPTPNTEAFF.